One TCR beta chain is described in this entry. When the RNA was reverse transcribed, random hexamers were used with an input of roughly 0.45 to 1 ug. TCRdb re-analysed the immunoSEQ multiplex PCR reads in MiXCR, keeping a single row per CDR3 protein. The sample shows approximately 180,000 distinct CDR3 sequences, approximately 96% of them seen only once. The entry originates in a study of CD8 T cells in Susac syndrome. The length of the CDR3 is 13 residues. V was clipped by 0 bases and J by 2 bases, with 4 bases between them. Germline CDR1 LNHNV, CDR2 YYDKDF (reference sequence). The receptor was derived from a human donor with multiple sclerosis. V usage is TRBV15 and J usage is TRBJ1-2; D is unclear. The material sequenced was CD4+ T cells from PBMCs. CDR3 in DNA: TGTGCCACCAGCAGAGACGGAAACTATGGCTACACCTTC. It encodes CATSRDGNYGYTF.